This paragraph reports one T cell receptor beta chain. The sample originates from a study of technical replicates of blood from a handful of donors. This CDR3 comprises 17 residues. Trimming at V came to 4 bases and at J to 4 bases, leaving 10 bases not matched to a gene. Germline lookup yields CDR1 SGHTA and CDR2 FQGNSA. Sequencing was performed with immunoSEQ multiplex PCR; in TCRdb, only in-frame clones are kept and a portion is missing. The data show 85,000 to 100,000 clones, with approximately 95% seen just once and 0.23% held by the top ten. This chain connects TRBV7-2 to TRBJ2-1, with 10 nucleotides matching TRBD2. Source material: T cells isolated from PBMCs. The origin of this receptor is a human donor in good health. Here the CDR3 reads CASSWRTSSGSYNEQFF. The CDR3 region has the DNA TGTGCCAGCAGCTGGCGTACCTCTAGCGGGAGTTACAATGAGCAGTTCTTC.